Described below is a single T cell receptor beta chain sequence and its context. Its specificity is unknown. The data are from a study of cytomegalovirus exposure and HLA in healthy donors. This table comes from immunoSEQ multiplex PCR, and its TCRdb copy is limited to in-frame clones, with some not included. The data hold roughly 250,000 clones, with around 89% observed a single time. The donors were part of the validation cohort of 120 or so subjects. That cohort was separate from the first cohort, which comprised 550 to 750 subjects. The study, taken as a whole, reports: According to a subsequent analysis, TCR clusters identified in the first cohort showed a tendency to co-occur across the 120 validation repertoires.

This TCR came from a woman aged 18-35 years in good health and CMV-seronegative. Sequencing was performed on PBMCs.

Here the CDR3 reads CASSGDSRNTEAFF. The CDR3 DNA follows: TGTGCCAGTAGTGGAGACAGCCGGAACACTGAAGCTTTCTTT. This chain links TRBV19 with TRBJ1-1; possibly TRBD1 for D (5 bases). V was clipped by 5 bases and J by 1 base, with 11 bases between them. CDR1 and CDR2 (germline): LNHDA, SQIVND (reference sequence). This CDR3 is 14 amino acids long.